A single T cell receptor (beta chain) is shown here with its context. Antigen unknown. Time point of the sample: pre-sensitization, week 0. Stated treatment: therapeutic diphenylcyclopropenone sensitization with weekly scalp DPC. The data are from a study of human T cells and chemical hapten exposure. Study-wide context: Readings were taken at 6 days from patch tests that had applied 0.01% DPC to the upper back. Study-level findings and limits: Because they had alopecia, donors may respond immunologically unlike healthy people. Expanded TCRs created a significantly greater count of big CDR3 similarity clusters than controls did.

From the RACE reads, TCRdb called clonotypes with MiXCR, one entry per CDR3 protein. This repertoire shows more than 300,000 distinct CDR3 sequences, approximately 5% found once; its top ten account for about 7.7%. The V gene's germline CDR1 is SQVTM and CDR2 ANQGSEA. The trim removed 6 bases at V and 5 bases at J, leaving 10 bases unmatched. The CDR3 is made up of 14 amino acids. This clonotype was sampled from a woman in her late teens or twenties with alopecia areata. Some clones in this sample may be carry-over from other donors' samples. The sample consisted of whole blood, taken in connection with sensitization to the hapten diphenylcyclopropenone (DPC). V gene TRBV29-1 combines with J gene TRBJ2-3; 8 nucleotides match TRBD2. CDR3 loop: CSVVKGLAGDTQYF. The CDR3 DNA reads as TGCAGCGTCGTAAAAGGACTAGCTGGAGATACGCAGTATTTT.